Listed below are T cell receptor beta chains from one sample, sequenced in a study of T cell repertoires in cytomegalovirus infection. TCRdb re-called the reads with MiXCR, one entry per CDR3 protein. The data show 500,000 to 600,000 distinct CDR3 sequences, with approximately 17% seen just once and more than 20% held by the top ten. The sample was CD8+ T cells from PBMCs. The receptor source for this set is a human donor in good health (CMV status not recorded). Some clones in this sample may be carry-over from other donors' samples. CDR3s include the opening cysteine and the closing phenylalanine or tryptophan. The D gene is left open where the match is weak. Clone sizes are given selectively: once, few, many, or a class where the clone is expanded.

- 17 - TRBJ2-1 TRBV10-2 TGCGCCAGCAGTGAGCCTCATAGCGGCGTCTCCTACAATGAGCAGTTCTTC CASSEPHSGVSYNEQFF
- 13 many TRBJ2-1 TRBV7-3 TGTGCCAGCAGTGTGGGGGGTCACAATGAGCAGTTCTTC CASSVGGHNEQFF
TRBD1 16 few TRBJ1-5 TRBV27 TGTGCCAGCAGTTTATCCCCAGGGGGGAGCAATCAGCCCCAGCATTTT CASSLSPGGSNQPQHF
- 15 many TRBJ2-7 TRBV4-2 TGTGCCAGCAGCCCCGGTTCCAGCGGGTATTACGAGCAGTACTTC CASSPGSSGYYEQYF
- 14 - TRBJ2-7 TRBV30 TGTGCCTGGAGTGGTGGAGAAAGCTCCTACGAGCAGTACTTC CAWSGGESSYEQYF
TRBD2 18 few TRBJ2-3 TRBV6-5 TGTGCCAGCAGCGAAAAGGGACTAGCGGGAGGGAGGACAGATACGCAGTATTTT CASSEKGLAGGRTDTQYF
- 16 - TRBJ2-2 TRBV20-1 TGCAGTGCTACCCCCAATGAAAGGGCGAACACCGGGGTGCTGTTTTTT CSATPNERANTGVLFF
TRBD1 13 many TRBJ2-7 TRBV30 TGTGCCTGGACCGTGGGGACAGGCTACGAGCAGTACTTC CAWTVGTGYEQYF
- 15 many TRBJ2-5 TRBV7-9 TGTGCCAGCAGCCGACTGGGAGCCCTCCAAGAGACCCAGTACTTC CASSRLGALQETQYF
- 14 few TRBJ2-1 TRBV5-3 TGTGCCAGAAGCCCGCGGCAGGGCCGAAATGAGCAGTTCTTC CARSPRQGRNEQFF
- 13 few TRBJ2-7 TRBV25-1 TGTGCCAGCAGTGAAGGCCTAACCAACGAGCAGTACTTC CASSEGLTNEQYF
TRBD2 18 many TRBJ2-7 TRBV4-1 TGCGCCAGCAGCCAAGCCGGGACTAGCGGGAGGCCGGAGGACGAGCAGTACTTC CASSQAGTSGRPEDEQYF
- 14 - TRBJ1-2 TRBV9 TGTGCCAGCAGCGTAGGACCGGGCCCCGATGGCTACACCTTC CASSVGPGPDGYTF
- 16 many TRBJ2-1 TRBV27 TGTGCCAGCAGTCCGCCCCCCGGGGTTCTCCACAATGAGCAGTTCTTC CASSPPPGVLHNEQFF
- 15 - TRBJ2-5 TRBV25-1 TGTGCCAGCAGGGGGCCAGGGGATCGCCAAGAGACCCAGTACTTC CASRGPGDRQETQYF
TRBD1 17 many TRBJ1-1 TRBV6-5 TGTGCCAGCACCCAGACAGGGGGCGGCCGGGGTGATACTGAAGCTTTCTTT CASTQTGGGRGDTEAFF
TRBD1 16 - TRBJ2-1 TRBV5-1 TGCGCCAGCAGCTCCGACAGGGGTAGGTCCTACAATGAGCAGTTCTTC CASSSDRGRSYNEQFF
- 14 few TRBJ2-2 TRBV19 TGTGCCAGTAGTTTTCACTCGAACACCGGGGAGCTGTTTTTT CASSFHSNTGELFF
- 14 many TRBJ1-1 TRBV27 TGTGCCAGCAGTTCCCCGGACTTGGACGCTGAAGCTTTCTTT CASSSPDLDAEAFF
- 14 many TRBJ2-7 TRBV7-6 TGTGCCAGCAGCCCGACACCCGGCTCCTACGAGCAGTACTTC CASSPTPGSYEQYF
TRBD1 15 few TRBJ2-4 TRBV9 TGTGCCAGCAGCGACGACAGGGAGAGGGGAGACATTCAGTACTTC CASSDDRERGDIQYF
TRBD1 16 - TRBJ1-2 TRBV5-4 TGTGCCAGCAGCTCCACAGGGACAGAATTTAACTATGGCTACACCTTC CASSSTGTEFNYGYTF
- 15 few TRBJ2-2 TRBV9 TGTGCCAGCAGCGTAGAAGGTGGGGAGGCCGGGGAGCTGTTTTTT CASSVEGGEAGELFF
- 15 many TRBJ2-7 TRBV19 TGTGCCAGTAGTCCGGGGGCAGCGAGCTCCTACGAGCAGTACTTC CASSPGAASSYEQYF
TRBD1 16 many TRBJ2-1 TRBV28 TGTGCCAGCACTCCCCTGGGACAGGGGACCTACAATGAGCAGTTCTTC CASTPLGQGTYNEQFF
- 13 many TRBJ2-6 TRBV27 TGTGCCAGCTCAATCTCCGGGGCCAACGTCCTGACTTTC CASSISGANVLTF
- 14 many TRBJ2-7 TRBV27 TGTGCCAGCAGTGACTCCTCTAGGGCCTACGAGCAGTACTTC CASSDSSRAYEQYF
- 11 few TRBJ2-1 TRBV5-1 TGCGCCAGCAGCTTTGGGGCCAGGCAGTTCTTC CASSFGARQFF
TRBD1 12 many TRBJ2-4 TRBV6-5 TGTGCCACCCGGGACAGCAGAAACATTCAGTACTTC CATRDSRNIQYF
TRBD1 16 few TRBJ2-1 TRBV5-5 TGTGCCAGCAGCTACCTAGGACAGGGGGTAGACAATGAGCAGTTCTTC CASSYLGQGVDNEQFF
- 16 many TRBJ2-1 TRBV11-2 TGTGCCAGCAGCTTAAGGGGGTCGGGCTCCTACAATGAGCAGTTCTTC CASSLRGSGSYNEQFF
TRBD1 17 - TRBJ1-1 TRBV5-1 TGCGCCAGCAGCCAGCCCGTGGGGACAGCGCTTAACAGTGAAGCTTTCTTT CASSQPVGTALNSEAFF
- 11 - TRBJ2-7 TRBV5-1 TGCGCCAGCAGTGGATACTACGAGCAGTACTTC CASSGYYEQYF
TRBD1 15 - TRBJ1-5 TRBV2 TGTGCCAGCAGTGAAATGGGACAGGGGGCGCAGCCCCAGCATTTT CASSEMGQGAQPQHF
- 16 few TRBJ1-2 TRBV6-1 TGTGCCAGCAGTCCCGGGGGGTTAGGGGCTAACTATGGCTACACCTTC CASSPGGLGANYGYTF
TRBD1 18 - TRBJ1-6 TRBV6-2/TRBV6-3 TGTGCCAGCAGTTACGACCGGGACAGGGGCGTTTATAATTCACCCCTCCACTTT CASSYDRDRGVYNSPLHF
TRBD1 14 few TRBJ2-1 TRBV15 TGTGCCACCAGCCCACGGACAGGCAACAATGAGCAGTTCTTC CATSPRTGNNEQFF
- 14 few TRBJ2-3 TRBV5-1 TGCGCCAGCAGCTTGGTGGGTCGGGTGGATACGCAGTATTTT CASSLVGRVDTQYF
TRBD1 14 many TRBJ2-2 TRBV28 TGTGCCAGCAGTCCGACAGGGGAAGGCGGGGAGCTGTTTTTT CASSPTGEGGELFF
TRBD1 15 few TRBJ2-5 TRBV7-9 TGTGCCAGCAGCTCCCTGACGGACAGGCAAGAGACCCAGTACTTC CASSSLTDRQETQYF